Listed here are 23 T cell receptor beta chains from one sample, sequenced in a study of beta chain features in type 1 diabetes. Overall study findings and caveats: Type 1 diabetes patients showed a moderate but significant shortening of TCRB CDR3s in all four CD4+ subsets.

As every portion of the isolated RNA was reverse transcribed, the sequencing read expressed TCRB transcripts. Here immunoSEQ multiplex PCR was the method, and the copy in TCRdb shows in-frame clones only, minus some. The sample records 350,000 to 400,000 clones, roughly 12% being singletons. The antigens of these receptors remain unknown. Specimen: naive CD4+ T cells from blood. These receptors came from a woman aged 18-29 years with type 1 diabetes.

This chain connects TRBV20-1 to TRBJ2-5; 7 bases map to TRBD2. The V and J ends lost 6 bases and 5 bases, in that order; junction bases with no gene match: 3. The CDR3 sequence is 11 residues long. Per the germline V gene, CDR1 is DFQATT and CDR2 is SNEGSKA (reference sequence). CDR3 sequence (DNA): TGCAGTGCGGAGCGGGGCGAGACCCAGTACTTC. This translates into CSAERGETQYF.

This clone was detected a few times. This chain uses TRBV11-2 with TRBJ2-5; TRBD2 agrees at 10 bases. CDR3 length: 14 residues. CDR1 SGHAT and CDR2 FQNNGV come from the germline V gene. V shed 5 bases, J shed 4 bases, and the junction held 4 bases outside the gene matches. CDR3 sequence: CASSPGTSAETQYF. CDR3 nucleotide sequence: TGTGCCAGCAGCCCAGGGACTAGCGCAGAGACCCAGTACTTC.

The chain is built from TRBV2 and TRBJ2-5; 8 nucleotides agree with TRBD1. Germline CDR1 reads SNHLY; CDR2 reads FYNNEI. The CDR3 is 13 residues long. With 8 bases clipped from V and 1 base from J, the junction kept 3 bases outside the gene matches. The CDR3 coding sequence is TGTGCCAGCCGACAGGGGACCCAAGAGACCCAGTACTTC. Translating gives CASRQGTQETQYF. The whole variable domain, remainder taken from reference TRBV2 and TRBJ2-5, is EPEVTQTPSHQVTQMGQEVILRCVPISNHLYFYWYRQILGQKVEFLVSFYNNEISEKSEIFDDQFSVERPDGSNFTLKIRSTKLEDSAMYFCASRQGTQETQYFGPGTRLLVL.

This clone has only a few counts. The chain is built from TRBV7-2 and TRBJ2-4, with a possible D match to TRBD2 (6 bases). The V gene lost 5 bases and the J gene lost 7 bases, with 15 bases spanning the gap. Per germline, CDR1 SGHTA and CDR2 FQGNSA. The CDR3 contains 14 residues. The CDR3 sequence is CASSDRARGNIQYF. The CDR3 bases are TGTGCCAGCAGCGATAGGGCGCGGGGTAACATTCAGTACTTC.

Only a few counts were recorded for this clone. The CDR3: CSVERQQETQYF. The CDR3 DNA is TGCAGCGTTGAGAGACAGCAAGAGACCCAGTACTTC. The rearrangement uses TRBV29-1 and TRBJ2-5; possibly TRBD1 for D (5 bases). The CDR3 spans 12 residues. V was clipped by 3 bases and J by 2 bases, with 7 bases between them. Per the germline V gene, CDR1 is SQVTM and CDR2 is ANQGSEA.

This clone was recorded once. For the CDR3, the DNA is TGTGCCAGCTCACCGGGACAGGGCGAAGGCTACACCTTC. The encoded protein is CASSPGQGEGYTF. The chain carries TRBV18 and TRBJ1-2; 9 nucleotides agree with TRBD1. V lost 3 bases and J lost 8; bases outside the gene matches: 4. The germline CDR1 and CDR2 sequences are KGHSH and LQKENI. The CDR3 length is 13 residues. Based on the CDR3 plus reference TRBV18 and TRBJ1-2, the full variable domain is NAGVMQNPRHLVRRRGQEARLRCSPMKGHSHVYWYRQLPEEGLKFMVYLQKENIIDESGMPKERFSAEFPKEGPSILRIQQVVRGDSAAYFCASSPGQGEGYTFGSGTRLTVV.

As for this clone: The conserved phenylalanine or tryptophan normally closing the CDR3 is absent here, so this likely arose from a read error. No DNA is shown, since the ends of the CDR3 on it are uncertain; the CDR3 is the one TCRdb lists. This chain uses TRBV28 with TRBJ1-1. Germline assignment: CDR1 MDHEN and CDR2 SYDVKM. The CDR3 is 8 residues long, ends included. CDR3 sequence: CASSSRTG.

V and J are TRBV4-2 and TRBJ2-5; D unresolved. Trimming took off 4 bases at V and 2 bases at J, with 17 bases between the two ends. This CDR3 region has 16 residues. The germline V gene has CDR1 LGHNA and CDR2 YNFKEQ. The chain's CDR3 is CASSPLGALKQETQYF. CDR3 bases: TGTGCCAGCAGCCCCCTAGGCGCGCTAAAGCAAGAGACCCAGTACTTC.

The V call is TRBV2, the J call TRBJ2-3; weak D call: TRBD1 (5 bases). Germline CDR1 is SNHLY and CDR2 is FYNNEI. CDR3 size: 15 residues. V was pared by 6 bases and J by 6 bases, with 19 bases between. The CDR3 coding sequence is TGTGCCAGCAGGGTCCAGGGTGCCTACAGGGATACGCAGTATTTT. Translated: CASRVQGAYRDTQYF. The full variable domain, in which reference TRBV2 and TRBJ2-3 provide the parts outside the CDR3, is EPEVTQTPSHQVTQMGQEVILRCVPISNHLYFYWYRQILGQKVEFLVSFYNNEISEKSEIFDDQFSVERPDGSNFTLKIRSTKLEDSAMYFCASRVQGAYRDTQYFGPGTRLTVL.

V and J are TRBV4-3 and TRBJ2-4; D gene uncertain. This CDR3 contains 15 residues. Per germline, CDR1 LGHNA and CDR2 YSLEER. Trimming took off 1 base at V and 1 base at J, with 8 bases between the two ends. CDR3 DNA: TGCGCCAGCAGCCAAGGACATGGGGCCAAAAACATTCAGTACTTC. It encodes CASSQGHGAKNIQYF.

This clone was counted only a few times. The CDR3 nucleotides are TGTGCCAGCAGCCAGGGACCGGGACAGGGTAGGGAGACCCAGTACTTC. Translating it yields CASSQGPGQGRETQYF. The chain carries TRBV14 and TRBJ2-5, with 9 positions matching TRBD1. Losses at the gene ends were 3 bases for V and 5 bases for J; bases not matched to a gene: 10. CDR1 SGHDN and CDR2 FVKESK come from the germline V gene. This CDR3 contains 16 residues. The variable domain in full, with the rest retrieved from reference TRBV14 and TRBJ2-5, is EAGVTQFPSHSVIEKGQTVTLRCDPISGHDNLYWYRRVMGKEIKFLLHFVKESKQDESGMPNNRFLAERTGGTYSTLKVQPAELEDSGVYFCASSQGPGQGRETQYFGPGTRLLVL.

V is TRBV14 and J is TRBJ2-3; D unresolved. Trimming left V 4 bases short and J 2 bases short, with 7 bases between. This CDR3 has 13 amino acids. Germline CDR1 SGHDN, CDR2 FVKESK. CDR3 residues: CASSPTSTDTQYF. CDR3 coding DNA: TGTGCCAGCAGCCCCACTTCCACAGATACGCAGTATTTT.

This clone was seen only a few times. CDR3 in DNA: TGTGCCAGCAGCGTAGACCCCAGGCCGTACACAGATACGCAGTATTTT. It encodes CASSVDPRPYTDTQYF. This rearrangement joins TRBV9 to TRBJ2-3, with D uncertain. There are 16 residues in the CDR3. Germline CDR1 SGDLS, CDR2 YYNGEE. Trimming took off 0 bases at V and 2 bases at J, with 13 bases between the two ends.

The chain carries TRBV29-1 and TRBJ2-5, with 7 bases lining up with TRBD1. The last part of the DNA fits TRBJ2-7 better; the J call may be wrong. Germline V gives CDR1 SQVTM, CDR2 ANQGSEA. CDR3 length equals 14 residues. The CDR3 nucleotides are TGCAGCGTTGCCCCCGGACAGGCCCTCTACGAGCAGTACTTC. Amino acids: CSVAPGQALYEQYF.

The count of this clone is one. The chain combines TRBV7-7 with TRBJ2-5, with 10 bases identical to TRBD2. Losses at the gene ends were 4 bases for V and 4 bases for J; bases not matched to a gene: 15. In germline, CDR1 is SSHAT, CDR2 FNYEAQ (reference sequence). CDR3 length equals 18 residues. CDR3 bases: TGTGCCAGCAGCTCGGGCTCCTCTAGCGGGGGAAGGCGAGAGACCCAGTACTTC. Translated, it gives CASSSGSSSGGRRETQYF.

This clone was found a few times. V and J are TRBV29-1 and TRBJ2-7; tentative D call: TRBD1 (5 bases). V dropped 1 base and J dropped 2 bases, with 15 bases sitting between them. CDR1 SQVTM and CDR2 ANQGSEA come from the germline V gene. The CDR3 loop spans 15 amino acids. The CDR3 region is CSVEVETGDPYEQYF. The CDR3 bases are TGCAGCGTTGAAGTTGAAACAGGTGATCCCTACGAGCAGTACTTC.

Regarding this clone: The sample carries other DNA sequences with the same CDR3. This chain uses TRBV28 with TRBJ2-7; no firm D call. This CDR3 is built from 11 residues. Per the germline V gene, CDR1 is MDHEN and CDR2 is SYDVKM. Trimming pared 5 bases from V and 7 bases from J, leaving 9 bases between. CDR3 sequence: CASSLSREQYF. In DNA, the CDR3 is TGTGCCAGCAGTCTGAGTCGGGAGCAGTACTTC.

The CDR3 here is CASSVLAGGETQYF. The DNA of the CDR3 is TGTGCCAGCAGCGTACTAGCGGGAGGAGAGACCCAGTACTTC. V gene TRBV9 combines with J gene TRBJ2-5; 11 bases line up with TRBD2. Germline CDR1 is SGDLS and CDR2 is YYNGEE. The ends lost 1 base at V and 4 bases at J; junction bases unmatched: 0. The CDR3 has 14 residues.

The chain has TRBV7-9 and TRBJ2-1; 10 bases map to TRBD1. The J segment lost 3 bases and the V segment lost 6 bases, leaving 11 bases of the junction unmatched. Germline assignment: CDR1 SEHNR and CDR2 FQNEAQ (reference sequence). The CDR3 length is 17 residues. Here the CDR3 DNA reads TGTGCCAGCAGTTCTACCCGGGACAGGGGCTTCTACAATGAGCAGTTCTTC. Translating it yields CASSSTRDRGFYNEQFF.

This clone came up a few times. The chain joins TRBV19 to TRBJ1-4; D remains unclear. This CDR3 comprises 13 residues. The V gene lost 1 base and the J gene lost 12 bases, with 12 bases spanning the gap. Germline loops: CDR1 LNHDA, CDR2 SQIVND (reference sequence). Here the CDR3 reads CASSIAVREELFF. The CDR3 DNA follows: TGTGCCAGTAGTATAGCGGTGCGTGAGGAACTGTTTTTT. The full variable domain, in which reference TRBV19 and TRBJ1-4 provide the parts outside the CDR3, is DGGITQSPKYLFRKEGQNVTLSCEQNLNHDAMYWYRQDPGQGLRLIYYSQIVNDFQKGDIAEGYSVSREKKESFPLTVTSAQKNPTAFYLCASSIAVREELFFGSGTQLSVL.

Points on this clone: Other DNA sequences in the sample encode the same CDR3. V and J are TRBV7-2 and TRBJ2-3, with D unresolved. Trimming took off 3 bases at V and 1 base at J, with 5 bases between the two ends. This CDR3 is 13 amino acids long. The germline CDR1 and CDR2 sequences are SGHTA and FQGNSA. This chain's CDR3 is CASSFSGTDTQYF. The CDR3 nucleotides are TGTGCCAGCAGCTTCAGCGGCACAGATACGCAGTATTTT.

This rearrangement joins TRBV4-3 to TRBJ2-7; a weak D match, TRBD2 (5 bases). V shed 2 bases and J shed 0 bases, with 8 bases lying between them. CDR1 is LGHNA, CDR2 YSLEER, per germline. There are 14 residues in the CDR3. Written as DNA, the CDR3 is TGCGCCAGCAGCCAATTACTAGGCTCCTACGAGCAGTACTTC. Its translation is CASSQLLGSYEQYF.

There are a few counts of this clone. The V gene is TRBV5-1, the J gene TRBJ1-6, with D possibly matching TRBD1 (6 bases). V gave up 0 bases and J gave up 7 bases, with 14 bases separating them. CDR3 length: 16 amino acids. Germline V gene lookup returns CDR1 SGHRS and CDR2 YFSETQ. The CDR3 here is CASSLVAGDANSPLHF. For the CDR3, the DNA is TGCGCCAGCAGCTTGGTCGCAGGGGACGCCAATTCACCCCTCCACTTT.